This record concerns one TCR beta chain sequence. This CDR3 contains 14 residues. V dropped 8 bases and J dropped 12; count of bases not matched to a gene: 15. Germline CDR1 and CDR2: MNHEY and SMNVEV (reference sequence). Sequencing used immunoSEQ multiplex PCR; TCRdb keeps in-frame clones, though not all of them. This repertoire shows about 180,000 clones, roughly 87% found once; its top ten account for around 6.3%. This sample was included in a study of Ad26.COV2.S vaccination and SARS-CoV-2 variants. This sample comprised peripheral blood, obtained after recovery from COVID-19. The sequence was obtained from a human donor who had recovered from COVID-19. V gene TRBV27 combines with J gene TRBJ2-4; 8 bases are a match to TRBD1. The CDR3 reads CASPRDRTYLSQYF. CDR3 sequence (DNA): TGTGCCAGCCCCAGGGACAGGACTTACCTGAGTCAGTACTTC.